This entry lists 6 T cell receptor beta chains sequenced from one sample in a study of blood T cell repertoires in COVID-19. Repertoires were generated with immunoSEQ multiplex PCR, while TCRdb's copy carries only in-frame clones and drops some. The data show about 340,000 clones, approximately 82% seen once. Material for sequencing was peripheral blood. These receptors came from a man between 25 and 39 years old with active or convalescent COVID-19.

CDR3 region: CASSYTTSGRINEQYF. DNA for the CDR3: TGTGCCAGCAGCTACACGACTAGCGGGAGAATCAACGAGCAGTACTTC. V and J are TRBV7-3 and TRBJ2-7, with TRBD2 matching over 12 bases. The V and J ends lost 4 bases and 5 bases, in that order; junction bases with no gene match: 9. Per the germline V gene, CDR1 is SGHTA and CDR2 is FQGTGA. This CDR3 contains 16 residues.

The rearrangement joins TRBV4-1 to TRBJ2-1; 11 bases are shared with TRBD2. The V gene's germline CDR1 is MGHRA and CDR2 YSYEKL. The CDR3 spans 15 residues. V lost 4 bases, J lost 7 bases, and 6 bases stayed unmatched. Written as DNA, the CDR3 is TGCGCCAGCAGCCCGCCGACTAGCGGGACGAATGAGCAGTTCTTC. This encodes CASSPPTSGTNEQFF.

The chain is built from TRBV5-1 and TRBJ1-4, with unresolved D. In germline, CDR1 is SGHRS, CDR2 YFSETQ. This CDR3 spans 13 amino acids. Trimming cost V 2 bases and J 4 bases, with 6 bases left between them. The CDR3 region has the DNA TGCGCCAGCAGCTTCAATAGTAATGAAAAACTGTTTTTT. Protein: CASSFNSNEKLFF.

The chain recombines TRBV19 with TRBJ2-5; TRBD2 aligns across 9 bases. Losses at the gene ends were 1 base for V and 2 bases for J; bases not matched to a gene: 5. Germline V CDR1 and CDR2: LNHDA, SQIVND (reference sequence). The CDR3 spans 16 residues. This CDR3 is CASSIAGAGGQETQYF. CDR3 sequence (DNA): TGTGCCAGTAGTATAGCTGGAGCGGGGGGACAAGAGACCCAGTACTTC. Looking up the rest from reference TRBV19 and TRBJ2-5 gives the full variable domain: DGGITQSPKYLFRKEGQNVTLSCEQNLNHDAMYWYRQDPGQGLRLIYYSQIVNDFQKGDIAEGYSVSREKKESFPLTVTSAQKNPTAFYLCASSIAGAGGQETQYFGPGTRLLVL.

The CDR3 bases are TGTGCCAGTAGTATCGGAACTAGGGCCACCGGGGAGCTGTTTTTT. Encoded protein: CASSIGTRATGELFF. The chain is built from TRBV19 and TRBJ2-2; weak D call: TRBD2 (5 bases). Per the germline V gene, CDR1 is LNHDA and CDR2 is SQIVND (reference sequence). V gave up 3 bases and J gave up 4 bases, with 12 bases separating them. This CDR3 has 15 residues. Together with reference TRBV19 and TRBJ2-2, the CDR3 gives the full variable domain: DGGITQSPKYLFRKEGQNVTLSCEQNLNHDAMYWYRQDPGQGLRLIYYSQIVNDFQKGDIAEGYSVSREKKESFPLTVTSAQKNPTAFYLCASSIGTRATGELFFGEGSRLTVL.

The CDR3 sequence is CASSYGQGVMDIQYF. CDR3 in DNA: TGTGCCAGCAGCTACGGACAGGGGGTTATGGACATTCAGTACTTC. This chain links TRBV5-4 with TRBJ2-4, with 10 bases lining up with TRBD1. J lost 8 bases, V lost 3 bases, and 8 bases had no gene match. Looked up from germline, CDR1 is SGHNT and CDR2 is YYREEE (reference sequence). This CDR3 is built from 15 residues.